The 7 T cell receptor beta chains in this list originate from one sample, sequenced in a study of blood T cell repertoires in COVID-19. Sequencing was performed with immunoSEQ multiplex PCR; in TCRdb, only in-frame clones are kept and a portion is missing. The sample holds more than 150,000 clones; 86% are singletons and the top ten take roughly 7%. Material for sequencing was peripheral blood. Every receptor here comes from a man aged 50-59 years with active or convalescent COVID-19.

This chain joins TRBV2 and TRBJ2-1; the match to TRBD1 covers 9 bases. CDR3 size: 14 residues. V shed 8 bases, J shed 0 bases, and the junction held 2 bases outside the gene matches. CDR1 SNHLY and CDR2 FYNNEI come from the germline V gene. CDR3 region: CASSGQGSYNEQFF. CDR3 nucleotide sequence: TGTGCCAGCTCGGGACAGGGCTCCTACAATGAGCAGTTCTTC.

The chain combines TRBV9 with TRBJ1-6; 9 nucleotides match TRBD1. Trimming at V came to 0 bases and at J to 5 bases, leaving 3 bases not matched to a gene. CDR1 is SGDLS and CDR2 is YYNGEE in the germline V gene. The CDR3 runs to 16 residues. The CDR3 spells CASSVGGTGNNSPLHF. CDR3 coding DNA: TGTGCCAGCAGCGTAGGAGGGACAGGGAATAATTCACCCCTCCACTTT.

V gene TRBV4-1 combines with J gene TRBJ2-7, with 7 bases matching TRBD1. This CDR3 comprises 14 residues. The germline V gene encodes CDR1 MGHRA and CDR2 YSYEKL. The V segment lost 0 bases and the J segment 6 bases; nucleotides outside the gene matches: 5. The CDR3 DNA sequence: TGCGCCAGCAGCCAAGAAGAACAGGGGCTCGAGCAGTACTTC. Its protein is CASSQEEQGLEQYF.

The chain recombines TRBV7-9 with TRBJ1-3; the D gene is possibly TRBD1 (6 bases). Trimming cost V 1 base and J 0 bases, with 7 bases left between them. This CDR3 has 15 amino acids. The germline V gene has CDR1 SEHNR and CDR2 FQNEAQ (reference sequence). CDR3: CASSLGDTSGNTIYF. CDR3 bases: TGTGCCAGCAGCTTAGGGGACACCTCTGGAAACACCATATATTTT.

The gene calls are TRBV19 and TRBJ1-5; D is uncertain. Trimming shortened V by 7 bases and J by 4 bases, and 14 bases separated the two germline ends. The CDR3 loop spans 14 amino acids. Looked up from germline, CDR1 is LNHDA and CDR2 is SQIVND (reference sequence). CDR3 sequence reads: CASNEGIGNQPQHF. CDR3 in DNA: TGTGCCAGTAATGAGGGAATCGGAAATCAGCCCCAGCATTTT.

The V gene is TRBV7-3, the J gene TRBJ2-1; the D gene is possibly TRBD2 (6 bases). From germline, CDR1 is SGHTA and CDR2 FQGTGA. V lost 0 bases to trimming and J lost 8 bases, with 14 bases between them. The CDR3 length is 15 residues. The CDR3 spells CASSLTGRGSDEQFF. The CDR3 DNA sequence: TGTGCCAGCAGCTTAACCGGACGGGGGAGCGATGAGCAGTTCTTC.

The V and J genes are TRBV6-4 and TRBJ2-2, with TRBD1 matching over 9 bases. Germline lookup yields CDR1 MRHNA and CDR2 SNTAGT. The CDR3 loop spans 14 amino acids. V trimming: 10 bases; J trimming: 0 bases; junction bases outside the gene matches: 3. CDR3 sequence (DNA): TGTGCCACTGGGACAGGGACGAACACCGGGGAGCTGTTTTTT. As protein: CATGTGTNTGELFF.